Included here is one TCR beta chain sequence, with context. The entry originates in a study of blood T cell repertoires in COVID-19. On the study more broadly: Samples came from the United States, Italy and Spain, spanning acute and convalescent COVID-19. Nucleic acid was either cDNA or gDNA, and it came from T cells, B-cell-depleted T cells, or PBMCs.

In germline, CDR1 is MNHEY, CDR2 SVGAGI. After removal of 6 bases from V and 3 bases from J, the junction contained 2 bases not matched to a gene. This CDR3 spans 13 amino acids. Authors' processing steps: Estimated nucleated cell counts came from reference gene primer amplification. Libraries were prepared by immunoSEQ multiplex PCR; TCRdb keeps only in-frame clonotypes and omits some of them. The V and J calls and the clone size are those of that table, but D and trimming were determined from the DNA. This sample has some 320,000 clones, with 70% to 90% found just once. The chain has TRBV6-5 and TRBJ2-1; 7 nucleotides match TRBD1. This TCR was recovered from a woman aged 30 to 39 who had recovered from COVID-19. Input material: peripheral blood. The CDR3 DNA follows: TGTGCCAGCAGCGGGGACAGCTACAATGAGCAGTTCTTC. Its protein product is CASSGDSYNEQFF.